This passage covers 18 T cell receptor beta chains from one sample sequenced in a study of blood T cell repertoires in COVID-19. Using immunoSEQ multiplex PCR, the repertoire was profiled, and TCRdb retains in-frame clones only, with some absent. The profile shows a few hundred thousand clones, about 89% of them singletons. Sequencing was carried out using PBMCs or T cells enriched from blood (not recorded which). The receptor source for this set is a man aged 40-50 years in a cohort exposed to, infected with or recovered from COVID-19 (not recorded which).

The rearrangement uses TRBV2 and TRBJ2-5, with D possibly matching TRBD2 (5 bases). Trimming pared 5 bases from V and 1 base from J, leaving 14 bases between. The CDR3 runs 15 residues. Germline V gene data show CDR1 as SNHLY and CDR2 as FYNNEI. The CDR3 sequence: CASSFRGLSQETQYF. As DNA, the CDR3 is TGTGCCAGCAGTTTTCGAGGGTTGTCCCAAGAGACCCAGTACTTC.

This rearrangement joins TRBV9 to TRBJ1-2; 10 bases match TRBD1. The CDR3 spans 15 residues. J lost 2 bases, V lost 2 bases, and 3 bases had no gene match. Germline V gene data show CDR1 as SGDLS and CDR2 as YYNGEE. CDR3 coding DNA: TGTGCCAGCAGCGTGTCGGGACAGGGGAACTATGGCTACACCTTC. Its translation is CASSVSGQGNYGYTF.

The chain is built from TRBV5-1 and TRBJ2-7, with 7 bases that match TRBD2. V was clipped by 0 bases and J by 6 bases; unmatched bases: 9. The CDR3 spans 15 residues. CDR1 is SGHRS and CDR2 is YFSETQ in the germline V gene. The CDR3 nucleotides read TGCGCCAGCAGCTTGGTTGGCGGGAGCACTCTCGAGCAGTACTTC. Its protein product is CASSLVGGSTLEQYF.

The chain carries TRBV27 and TRBJ2-5; no reliable D call. Germline-derived CDR1 and CDR2 are MNHEY and SMNVEV (reference sequence). CDR3 length: 14 amino acids. V was shortened by 2 bases and J by 0 bases, with 7 bases between the two germline ends. The CDR3 DNA reads as TGTGCCAGCAGTTTAGAGTCTGACCAAGAGACCCAGTACTTC. Residues: CASSLESDQETQYF.

The chain couples TRBV30 to TRBJ2-3; D is unclear. CDR1 and CDR2 from the germline V gene are GTSNPN and SVGIG (reference sequence). The CDR3 has 13 amino acids. Between the trimmed V and J ends, which lost 0 bases and 2 bases, there was a span of 6 bases. CDR3 residues: CAWSVFITDTQYF. CDR3 bases: TGTGCCTGGAGTGTTTTCATCACAGATACGCAGTATTTT.

The genes are TRBV5-1 and TRBJ1-1, with D unclear. The germline gives CDR1 SGHRS, CDR2 YFSETQ. The CDR3 is made up of 15 amino acids. Deletions cut 4 bases from V and 0 bases from J, with 13 bases between. The CDR3 nucleotides read TGCGCCAGCAGCGGGATTACGGGATTGAACACTGAAGCTTTCTTT. It encodes CASSGITGLNTEAFF.

The chain joins TRBV7-8 to TRBJ1-4, with 11 bases fitting TRBD1. Trimming cost V 4 bases and J 3 bases; bases outside gene matches: 10. The CDR3 totals 18 residues. Germline-derived CDR1 and CDR2 are SGHVS and FQNEAQ. CDR3 DNA: TGTGCCAGCAGCTCAGGGACAGGGGGGGAGGTTTCTAATGAAAAACTGTTTTTT. It codes for CASSSGTGGEVSNEKLFF. The full variable domain, with the rest looked up from reference TRBV7-8 and TRBJ1-4, is GAGVSQSPRYKVAKRGQDVALRCDPISGHVSLFWYQQALGQGPEFLTYFQNEAQLDKSGLPSDRFFAERPEGSVSTLKIQRTQQEDSAVYLCASSSGTGGEVSNEKLFFGSGTQLSVL.

For the CDR3, the DNA is TGTGCCAGCAGTCTTAGCGGGACGGGCGGGGAGCTGTTTTTT. Amino acid sequence: CASSLSGTGGELFF. The V and J genes are TRBV7-3 and TRBJ2-2, with 8 bases matching TRBD2. V lost 6 bases, J lost 7 bases, and 7 bases stayed unmatched. Germline V CDR1 and CDR2: SGHTA, FQGTGA. The CDR3 sequence is 14 residues long.

This chain connects TRBV15 to TRBJ2-7, with a tentative D call TRBD2 (5 bases). Germline values: CDR1 LNHNV, CDR2 YYDKDF (reference sequence). Trimming stripped 0 bases from V and 5 bases from J, with 14 bases between. The CDR3 runs to 15 residues. As DNA, the CDR3 is TGTGCCACCAGCAGAGATGTAGGGCCGGGAAACGAGCAGTACTTC. Encoded protein: CATSRDVGPGNEQYF.

The chain recombines TRBV25-1 with TRBJ2-1; the D gene is possibly TRBD2 (7 bases). V lost 2 bases, J lost 5 bases, and 16 bases lay in between. Germline CDR1 reads MGHDK; CDR2 reads SYGVNS. CDR3 length: 16 residues. CDR3 in amino acids: CASSERSGGPHNEQFF. CDR3 in DNA: TGTGCCAGCAGTGAAAGGTCGGGGGGCCCCCACAATGAGCAGTTCTTC.

This clone was detected only a few times. The gene calls are TRBV11-2 and TRBJ2-1, with 10 bases that match TRBD2. This CDR3 has 16 amino acids. V lost 1 base to trimming and J lost 8 bases; unmatched junction nucleotides: 8. Germline V gene lookup returns CDR1 SGHAT and CDR2 FQNNGV. The CDR3 region has the DNA TGTGCCAGCAGCTTAGGGCTAGCGGGAGTAAACCATGAGCAGTTCTTC. Protein sequence: CASSLGLAGVNHEQFF.

The rearrangement uses TRBV18 and TRBJ1-1, with 12 bases fitting TRBD1. The CDR3 is 16 residues long. Germline values: CDR1 KGHSH, CDR2 LQKENI. The trim removed 2 bases at V and 4 bases at J, leaving 5 bases unmatched. The CDR3 reads CASSPWPGQGATEAFF. In DNA form, the CDR3 reads TGTGCCAGCTCACCATGGCCGGGACAGGGGGCCACTGAAGCTTTCTTT.

This clone was detected only a few times. The chain has TRBV28 and TRBJ1-4, with 8 bases identical to TRBD1. This CDR3 contains 15 residues. Germline V CDR1 and CDR2: MDHEN, SYDVKM. The V segment lost 5 bases and the J segment 8 bases; nucleotides outside the gene matches: 10. The CDR3 coding sequence is TGTGCCAGCAGTACATCCGGACAGGGAATCGAAAAACTGTTTTTT. Protein product: CASSTSGQGIEKLFF.

The rearrangement links TRBV5-1 to TRBJ2-6, with 12 positions matching TRBD2. The CDR3 runs to 18 residues. With 0 bases clipped from V and 0 bases from J, the junction kept 1 base outside the gene matches. Germline CDR1 reads SGHRS; CDR2 reads YFSETQ. CDR3 amino acids: CASSLGTSGASGANVLTF. The CDR3 region has the DNA TGCGCCAGCAGCTTGGGGACTAGCGGGGCCTCTGGGGCCAACGTCCTGACTTTC.

The rearrangement uses TRBV7-9 and TRBJ1-2; D remains unclear. The germline V gene encodes CDR1 SEHNR and CDR2 FQNEAQ (reference sequence). This CDR3 is 14 amino acids long. Trimming took off 0 bases at V and 5 bases at J, with 10 bases between the two ends. CDR3 loop: CASSLAGVVYGYTF. CDR3 sequence (DNA): TGTGCCAGCAGCTTAGCCGGGGTGGTATATGGCTACACCTTC.

The gene calls are TRBV5-5 and TRBJ2-4; D is possibly TRBD1 (5 bases). This CDR3 comprises 16 residues. With 4 bases removed from V and 3 bases from J, the gap between germline ends came to 17 bases. Germline CDR1 is SGHKS and CDR2 is YYEKEE (reference sequence). CDR3 nucleotides: TGTGCCAGCAGCAAACCGACAGCATCGGGCAAAAACATTCAGTACTTC. This sequence encodes CASSKPTASGKNIQYF.

This chain uses TRBV19 with TRBJ1-1; 11 nucleotides align to TRBD1. The germline CDR1 and CDR2 sequences are LNHDA and SQIVND (reference sequence). This CDR3 contains 16 residues. After removal of 5 bases from V and 4 bases from J, the junction contained 9 bases not matched to a gene. The CDR3 bases are TGTGCCAGTAGTCTCTCCGGGACAGGGGGAGTCACTGAAGCTTTCTTT. It is translated as CASSLSGTGGVTEAFF.

V usage is TRBV27 and J usage is TRBJ2-5, with TRBD1 matching over 9 bases. Losses at the gene ends were 3 bases for V and 5 bases for J; bases not matched to a gene: 7. Germline-derived CDR1 and CDR2 are MNHEY and SMNVEV (reference sequence). The CDR3 runs to 15 residues. CDR3 in amino acids: CASSFWGQGGETQYF. CDR3 nucleotides: TGTGCCAGCAGTTTTTGGGGACAGGGTGGGGAGACCCAGTACTTC.